The clone carrying this T cell receptor (beta chain) came up a few times. The antigen is unknown. The germline CDR1 and CDR2 sequences are ENHRY and SYGVKD. V trimming: 4 bases; J trimming: 6 bases; junction bases outside the gene matches: 5. This CDR3 contains 15 residues. TCRdb reanalysed the RT-PCR reads using MiXCR and keeps one entry per CDR3 protein. The sample includes about 300,000 distinct CDR3 sequences, 20% to 25% of them seen just once. The source of the sample is a study of response to subunit inactivated influenza vaccine. Study conclusions and caveats: The authors put forward the suggestion that each seasonal influenza vaccination may bring in only a limited number of new T cells.

The specimen was PBMCs from blood, collected roughly 20 months after vaccination. The receptor was isolated from a man between 50 and 69 years old who received an inactivated influenza vaccine. This chain uses TRBV10-3 with TRBJ2-1; the match to TRBD2 covers 11 bases. The CDR3 sequence is CAISVTSGAGNEQFF. CDR3 sequence (DNA): TGTGCCATCAGTGTGACTAGCGGGGCGGGCAATGAGCAGTTCTTC.